Listed here are 20 T cell receptor beta chains from one sample, sequenced in a study of radiation and T cells in renal cell carcinoma. The time point was: blood 2 weeks post-SBRT. As to treatment: 15 Gy SBRT to primary tumor, nephrectomy 4 weeks later. The method was immunoSEQ multiplex PCR; TCRdb's version includes in-frame clones alone and lacks a portion of them. The sample consists of around 76,000 clones, 82% of them appearing once. The sequenced sample was blood, obtained from a patient whose treatment included radiotherapy and nephrectomy. The receptors originated from a man aged 55 to 70 with renal cell carcinoma.

This clone was observed a single time. The CDR3 sequence: CASIISGSTDTQYF. The CDR3 nucleotides read TGTGCCAGCATTATTAGCGGGAGCACAGATACGCAGTATTTT. V gene TRBV27 combines with J gene TRBJ2-3; 7 positions match TRBD2. Germline V gene data show CDR1 as MNHEY and CDR2 as SMNVEV (reference sequence). Trimming cost V 7 bases and J 0 bases; bases outside gene matches: 4. This CDR3 spans 14 amino acids.

A single count supports this clone. This CDR3 is CASSLKGDNTGELFF. The CDR3, as DNA: TGTGCCAGCAGTTTAAAGGGGGATAACACCGGGGAGCTGTTTTTT. The rearrangement joins TRBV28 to TRBJ2-2, with a weak D call TRBD1 (6 bases). The germline V and J ends were trimmed by 2 bases and 2 bases, with 9 bases remaining between them. The CDR3 consists of 15 residues. The germline V gene encodes CDR1 MDHEN and CDR2 SYDVKM.

V gene TRBV2 combines with J gene TRBJ1-1; D possibly corresponds to TRBD1 (5 bases). The CDR3 consists of 15 residues. Germline loops: CDR1 SNHLY, CDR2 FYNNEI. With 11 bases removed from V and 0 bases from J, the gap between germline ends came to 19 bases. The CDR3 here is CASNERGGVNTEAFF. DNA for the CDR3: TGTGCCTCAAACGAAAGGGGCGGGGTGAACACTGAAGCTTTCTTT.

This clone appeared a single time. This chain uses TRBV18 with TRBJ2-3, with a weak D call TRBD1 (6 bases). This CDR3 is built from 17 residues. V lost 5 bases to trimming and J lost 0 bases, with 18 bases between them. CDR1 and CDR2 from the germline V gene are KGHSH and LQKENI. CDR3 region: CASSITGTTSSTDTQYF. DNA for the CDR3: TGTGCCAGCTCAATAACCGGGACAACCTCTAGCACAGATACGCAGTATTTT.

The rearrangement uses TRBV10-3 and TRBJ1-6, with D perhaps TRBD1 (5 bases). CDR1 and CDR2 (germline): ENHRY, SYGVKD. This CDR3 contains 13 residues. The V gene lost 9 bases and the J gene lost 10 bases, with 16 bases spanning the gap. CDR3 nucleotides: TGTGCCATAAGGGGTGGAATCGACTCACCCCTCCACTTT. Its protein is CAIRGGIDSPLHF.

V and J are TRBV7-9 and TRBJ2-1; 12 positions match TRBD2. Germline loops: CDR1 SEHNR, CDR2 FQNEAQ (reference sequence). The CDR3 runs to 15 residues. The V gene end was trimmed by 5 bases and the J gene end by 7 bases; junction bases not matched to a gene: 6. CDR3 sequence reads: CASSRLAGAINEQFF. The CDR3 DNA is TGTGCCAGCAGCAGACTAGCGGGAGCTATTAATGAGCAGTTCTTC.

The V call is TRBV7-9, the J call TRBJ2-5; TRBD1 matches at 8 bases. The J call may not be correct, given that the DNA end is closer to TRBJ2-7. This CDR3 has 15 residues. CDR1 and CDR2 (germline): SEHNR, FQNEAQ (reference sequence). As DNA, the CDR3 is TGTGCCAGCAGTCCTACCTCCAGGGGGCTTGGCGAGCAGTACTTC. Its translation: CASSPTSRGLGEQYF.

The J gene is TRBJ1-2, the V gene TRBV27; possible D gene TRBD1, 6 bases. The CDR3 is made up of 16 amino acids. Looked up from germline, CDR1 is MNHEY and CDR2 is SMNVEV (reference sequence). V lost 1 base and J 4 bases, leaving 16 bases between the germline ends. CDR3: CASSLYWTAARYGYTF. The CDR3 bases are TGTGCCAGCAGTTTATATTGGACAGCGGCCCGCTATGGCTACACCTTC.

The J gene is TRBJ1-2, the V gene TRBV15, with TRBD1 as a possible D gene (6 bases). The V end lost 4 bases, the J end lost 4 bases, and 13 bases lay between the germline ends. The CDR3 is made up of 14 amino acids. In germline, CDR1 is LNHNV, CDR2 YYDKDF (reference sequence). The CDR3 spells CATSIATGPYGYTF. CDR3 DNA sequence: TGTGCCACCAGCATTGCCACAGGGCCCTATGGCTACACCTTC. The full variable domain, with the rest looked up from reference TRBV15 and TRBJ1-2, is DAMVIQNPRYQVTQFGKPVTLSCSQTLNHNVMYWYQQKSSQAPKLLFHYYDKDFNNEADTPDNFQSRRPNTSFCFLDIRSPGLGDTAMYLCATSIATGPYGYTFGSGTRLTVV.

This clone was seen just once. The V call is TRBV9, the J call TRBJ2-7, with 12 bases matching TRBD1. CDR1 SGDLS and CDR2 YYNGEE come from the germline V gene. The V and J ends lost 2 bases and 3 bases, in that order; junction bases with no gene match: 9. The CDR3 runs to 17 residues. This CDR3 is CASSVGTGGGGGYEQYF. The CDR3 DNA reads as TGTGCCAGCAGCGTGGGGACAGGGGGCGGAGGGGGCTACGAGCAGTACTTC.

A single count supports this clone. J is TRBJ1-1 and V is TRBV28, with TRBD1 as a possible D gene (6 bases). Germline loops: CDR1 MDHEN, CDR2 SYDVKM. The CDR3 runs to 14 residues. Trimming took off 3 bases at V and 0 bases at J, with 8 bases between the two ends. CDR3 coding DNA: TGTGCCAGCAGTTTTCAGGGGATGAACACTGAAGCTTTCTTT. Translating it yields CASSFQGMNTEAFF. Using reference TRBV28 and TRBJ1-1 for the parts outside the CDR3, the full variable domain is DVKVTQSSRYLVKRTGEKVFLECVQDMDHENMFWYRQDPGLGLRLIYFSYDVKMKEKGDIPEGYSVSREKKERFSLILESASTNQTSMYLCASSFQGMNTEAFFGQGTRLTVV.

V gene TRBV5-5 combines with J gene TRBJ1-2; D not resolved. Germline-derived CDR1 and CDR2 are SGHKS and YYEKEE (reference sequence). Trimming removed 4 bases at V and 0 bases at J, with 13 bases between. CDR3 length: 15 residues. The CDR3 DNA follows: TGTGCCAGCAGCCACACCACAGCAGCTAACTATGGCTACACCTTC. It yields the protein CASSHTTAANYGYTF.

This chain uses TRBV7-2 with TRBJ1-4, with unresolved D. The CDR3 has 15 amino acids. V was shortened by 2 bases and J by 3 bases, with 10 bases between the two germline ends. Germline CDR1 SGHTA, CDR2 FQGNSA. CDR3 DNA sequence: TGTGCCAGCAGCTTATCTGTGGCCTCTAATGAAAAACTGTTTTTT. It specifies CASSLSVASNEKLFF.

The CDR3 DNA follows: TGTGCCAGCAGTAGATTCGGGGGAACAGATACGCAGTATTTT. Its translation: CASSRFGGTDTQYF. This chain uses TRBV25-1 with TRBJ2-3, with D maybe TRBD2 (6 bases). The CDR3 is 14 residues long. Germline assignment: CDR1 MGHDK and CDR2 SYGVNS. Trimming removed 5 bases from V and 3 bases from J, with 12 bases in between.

V usage is TRBV6-1 and J usage is TRBJ1-5, with D unresolved. The V gene lost 0 bases and the J gene lost 4 bases, with 7 bases spanning the gap. The CDR3 spans 14 residues. Germline CDR1 is MNHNS and CDR2 is SASEGT. CDR3 DNA: TGTGCCAGCAGTGAAGCGCTGAGGAATCAGCCCCAGCATTTT. Translating it yields CASSEALRNQPQHF.

This clone turned up a few times. V usage is TRBV19 and J usage is TRBJ1-5; no clear D gene. Trimming cost V 5 bases and J 7 bases, with 12 bases left between them. CDR1 LNHDA and CDR2 SQIVND come from the germline V gene (reference sequence). The CDR3 runs to 13 residues. The CDR3 DNA follows: TGTGCCAGTAGTCTCGGACTTCAGCAGCCCCAGCATTTT. It translates to CASSLGLQQPQHF.

The V call is TRBV14, the J call TRBJ1-1; D is ambiguous. The germline CDR1 and CDR2 sequences are SGHDN and FVKESK. The ends were cut back, 0 bases at V and 11 bases at J, with 10 bases in the middle. CDR3 length: 12 residues. CDR3 loop: CASSQDRKRAFF. The DNA for the CDR3 is TGTGCCAGCAGCCAAGACAGGAAACGGGCTTTCTTT.

CDR3: CASSRRTADIQYF. CDR3 sequence (DNA): TGTGCCAGCAGTCGTCGGACAGCGGACATTCAGTACTTC. The rearrangement joins TRBV6-5 to TRBJ2-4; tentatively, D is TRBD1 (6 bases). CDR3 length: 13 residues. Looked up from germline, CDR1 is MNHEY and CDR2 is SVGAGI. V dropped 5 bases and J dropped 8 bases, with 13 bases sitting between them.

The V call is TRBV19, the J call TRBJ2-7, with 7 bases that match TRBD1. CDR1 and CDR2 from the germline V gene are LNHDA and SQIVND (reference sequence). V shed 0 bases, J shed 0 bases, and the junction held 5 bases outside the gene matches. This CDR3 region has 16 residues. The CDR3 spells CASSIDGAGGSYEQYF. CDR3 nucleotides: TGTGCCAGTAGTATAGACGGGGCAGGGGGCTCCTACGAGCAGTACTTC.

The rearrangement joins TRBV19 to TRBJ1-2; D not resolved. V shed 3 bases and J shed 5 bases, with 16 bases lying between them. This CDR3 is built from 15 residues. CDR1 and CDR2 from the germline V gene are LNHDA and SQIVND (reference sequence). The CDR3 loop is CASSMLGQGWYGYTF. CDR3 nucleotides: TGTGCCAGTAGTATGCTGGGTCAAGGATGGTATGGCTACACCTTC.